Listed here are 26 T cell receptor beta chains from one sample, sequenced in a study of cytomegalovirus exposure and HLA in healthy donors. PCR involved 60 Vbeta and 13 Jbeta primers. TCRdb's table, derived via immunoSEQ multiplex PCR, lists solely in-frame clones and lacks some. Found here are approximately 150,000 clones, approximately 60% of them singletons; the top ten hold roughly 7%. The sequenced sample was PBMCs. The receptors come from a woman aged 55-70 years in good health and CMV-seropositive.

The table lists this clone with a few counts. V usage is TRBV27 and J usage is TRBJ2-1, with D perhaps TRBD2 (6 bases). The germline gives CDR1 MNHEY, CDR2 SMNVEV (reference sequence). The length of the CDR3 is 14 residues. Trimming removed 7 bases from V and 5 bases from J, with 15 bases in between. CDR3 region: CASTWGGNHNEQFF. The DNA for the CDR3 is TGTGCCAGCACCTGGGGCGGGAATCACAATGAGCAGTTCTTC.

This clone was observed a handful of times. The V call is TRBV4-1, the J call TRBJ1-1, with a weak D call TRBD1 (5 bases). The CDR3 has 14 residues. Germline CDR1 reads MGHRA; CDR2 reads YSYEKL. Trimming took 6 bases from V and 6 from J, leaving 17 bases between them. DNA of the CDR3: TGCGCCAGCAGTTCCGGTGAAGGGGTGGCTGAAGCTTTCTTT. The encoded protein is CASSSGEGVAEAFF.

This chain connects TRBV11-2 to TRBJ2-3; D is possibly TRBD2 (5 bases). CDR3 length: 17 residues. Germline-derived CDR1 and CDR2 are SGHAT and FQNNGV. Trimming took 1 base from V and 0 from J, leaving 14 bases between them. Written as DNA, the CDR3 is TGTGCCAGCAGCTTAGTTAGTCTTCGGACTAGCACAGATACGCAGTATTTT. The encoded protein is CASSLVSLRTSTDTQYF.

The chain recombines TRBV6-5 with TRBJ2-7, with TRBD2 matching 9 bases. V shed 5 bases, J shed 2 bases, and the junction held 7 bases outside the gene matches. CDR3 size: 15 residues. Germline loops: CDR1 MNHEY, CDR2 SVGAGI. CDR3 in amino acids: CASSLGLAKPYEQYF. CDR3 bases: TGTGCCAGCAGTCTCGGACTAGCGAAGCCCTACGAGCAGTACTTC.

V gene TRBV7-6 combines with J gene TRBJ2-3, with a tentative D call TRBD2 (5 bases). From germline, CDR1 is SGHVS and CDR2 FNYEAQ. CDR3 length: 16 residues. Trimming took 2 bases from V and 0 from J, leaving 12 bases between them. The CDR3 nucleotides read TGTGCCAGCAGCTTAATGTCCAGCGGCAGCACAGATACGCAGTATTTT. Protein product: CASSLMSSGSTDTQYF.

Concerning this clone itself: One junction end does not reproduce the germline sequence, and a read error may be involved. The chain has TRBV5-6 and TRBJ2-5; TRBD2 matches 11 bases. The CDR3 spans 15 residues. Germline V gene data show CDR1 as SGHDT and CDR2 as YYEEEE. The CDR3 loop is CASSLTSGGQEAQYF. The CDR3 DNA reads as TGTGCCAGCAGCTTGACTAGCGGGGGACAAGAGGCCCAGTACTTC.

This chain uses TRBV28 with TRBJ1-1, with TRBD1 matching over 8 bases. The CDR3 has 14 amino acids. Germline V CDR1 and CDR2: MDHEN, SYDVKM. In DNA form, the CDR3 reads TGTGTCCACCGGCCAGGGGGCGCACGAACTGAAGCTTTCTTT. It yields the protein CVHRPGGARTEAFF.

V gene TRBV5-6 combines with J gene TRBJ1-4; TRBD1 agrees at 7 bases. There are 15 residues in the CDR3. V was pared by 4 bases and J by 3 bases, with 6 bases of the junction left unmatched. Germline loops: CDR1 SGHDT, CDR2 YYEEEE. CDR3 sequence: CASSRTGAANEKLFF. CDR3 bases: TGTGCCAGCAGCCGTACAGGGGCGGCTAATGAAAAACTGTTTTTT.

This sequence joins TRBV6-5 and TRBJ1-2; D unresolved. V was cut by 2 bases and J by 8 bases, with 12 bases left in between. This CDR3 has 13 residues. CDR1 MNHEY and CDR2 SVGAGI come from the germline V gene. CDR3 DNA: TGTGCCAGCAGTTACCGCGTAGGCGGCGGCTACACCTTC. Amino acids: CASSYRVGGGYTF.

The V and J genes are TRBV5-1 and TRBJ1-2, with D maybe TRBD1 (6 bases). Germline V lookup: CDR1 SGHRS, CDR2 YFSETQ. This CDR3 has 14 amino acids. Trimming stripped 5 bases from V and 2 bases from J, with 13 bases between. Written as DNA, the CDR3 is TGCGCCAGCAGTCCCCTAACAGGGAACTATGGCTACACCTTC. Protein: CASSPLTGNYGYTF.

This chain links TRBV4-1 with TRBJ2-7; tentative D call: TRBD2 (6 bases). This CDR3 comprises 15 residues. Trimming cost V 3 bases and J 3 bases, with 15 bases left between them. The germline V gene encodes CDR1 MGHRA and CDR2 YSYEKL. Here the CDR3 reads CASSQALSGVYEQYF. In DNA form, the CDR3 reads TGCGCCAGCAGCCAGGCCCTCTCGGGAGTCTACGAGCAGTACTTC.

The chain joins TRBV6-1 to TRBJ2-3; D may be TRBD2 (5 bases). The germline CDR1 and CDR2 sequences are MNHNS and SASEGT. Trimming left V 0 bases short and J 2 bases short, with 12 bases between. The CDR3 loop spans 16 amino acids. The CDR3 DNA follows: TGTGCCAGCAGTGAAGCTATAGTGGGAGCCACAGATACGCAGTATTTT. This codes for CASSEAIVGATDTQYF.

In nucleotides, the CDR3 is TGTGCCAGCAGGAGAGATAGACAGGGGGCGCACGAGCAGTACTTC. Translation: CASRRDRQGAHEQYF. V usage is TRBV2 and J usage is TRBJ2-7; 10 nucleotides agree with TRBD1. Trimming at V came to 6 bases and at J to 5 bases, leaving 10 bases not matched to a gene. The CDR3 is 15 residues long. Germline lookup yields CDR1 SNHLY and CDR2 FYNNEI.

V gene TRBV7-2 combines with J gene TRBJ2-3; 10 bases are shared with TRBD2. The V segment lost 3 bases and the J segment 4 bases; nucleotides outside the gene matches: 1. Germline-derived CDR1 and CDR2 are SGHTA and FQGNSA. CDR3 size: 14 residues. CDR3 sequence (DNA): TGTGCCAGCAGCTTTGGACTAGCGGCAGATACGCAGTATTTT. It is translated as CASSFGLAADTQYF. Looking up the rest from reference TRBV7-2 and TRBJ2-3 gives the full variable domain: GAGVSQSPSNKVTEKGKDVELRCDPISGHTALYWYRQSLGQGLEFLIYFQGNSAPDKSGLPSDRFSAERTGGSVSTLTIQRTQQEDSAVYLCASSFGLAADTQYFGPGTRLTVL.

The rearrangement uses TRBV28 and TRBJ1-2; the D gene is possibly TRBD1 (5 bases). CDR1 and CDR2 (germline): MDHEN, SYDVKM. Trimming removed 5 bases at V and 5 bases at J, with 9 bases between. The CDR3 covers 12 residues. CDR3 loop: CASSRGGYGYTF. The DNA of the CDR3 is TGTGCCAGCAGTCGGGGGGGTTATGGCTACACCTTC.

The V and J genes are TRBV6-4 and TRBJ2-3; TRBD2 aligns across 12 bases. CDR3 size: 16 residues. Germline V gene lookup returns CDR1 MRHNA and CDR2 SNTAGT. V lost 3 bases, J lost 4 bases, and 5 bases stayed unmatched. The CDR3 DNA reads TGTGCCAGCAGTGAGCTAGCGGGGGGGAGCGCAGATACGCAGTATTTT. Protein sequence: CASSELAGGSADTQYF.

The V call is TRBV4-3, the J call TRBJ1-5, with D perhaps matching TRBD1 (6 bases). The V end was cut by 2 bases, the J end by 7 bases, with 15 bases between. This CDR3 has 15 amino acids. Germline CDR1 is LGHNA and CDR2 is YSLEER. The CDR3 DNA is TGCGCCAGCAGCCAATACAGGGCCCCTGGCCAGCCCCAGCATTTT. It is translated as CASSQYRAPGQPQHF.

The chain carries TRBV7-6 and TRBJ2-2; the D is unclear. V dropped 5 bases and J dropped 4 bases, with 14 bases sitting between them. The CDR3 runs 15 residues. Germline CDR1 SGHVS, CDR2 FNYEAQ. The CDR3 nucleotides read TGTGCCAGCAGCCCCCTTCCTAGTCGCACCGGGGAGCTGTTTTTT. It specifies CASSPLPSRTGELFF.

V and J are TRBV6-6 and TRBJ1-2; 9 bases are a match to TRBD1. This CDR3 is built from 13 residues. CDR1 and CDR2 (germline): MNHNY, SVGAGI (reference sequence). The V gene end was trimmed by 10 bases and the J gene end by 4 bases; junction bases not matched to a gene: 7. The CDR3 is CATKRDRVYGYTF. CDR3 nucleotide sequence: TGTGCCACCAAGAGGGACAGGGTCTATGGCTACACCTTC.

This clone occurred a few times. V and J are TRBV4-2 and TRBJ2-2; 7 nucleotides line up with TRBD1. The CDR3 has 14 amino acids. V lost 2 bases and J lost 5; bases outside the gene matches: 2. Germline values: CDR1 LGHNA, CDR2 YNFKEQ. Here the CDR3 reads CASSQHRGTGELFF. In DNA form, the CDR3 reads TGTGCCAGCAGCCAACACAGGGGAACCGGGGAGCTGTTTTTT.

The V gene is TRBV7-8, the J gene TRBJ2-1; TRBD1 agrees at 7 bases. The CDR3 loop spans 15 amino acids. After removal of 6 bases from V and 2 bases from J, the junction contained 7 bases not matched to a gene. Germline-derived CDR1 and CDR2 are SGHVS and FQNEAQ. Here the CDR3 reads CASRTTGVTYNEQFF. The CDR3, as DNA: TGTGCCAGCAGAACAACAGGGGTTACCTACAATGAGCAGTTCTTC. The full variable domain, with the rest looked up from reference TRBV7-8 and TRBJ2-1, is GAGVSQSPRYKVAKRGQDVALRCDPISGHVSLFWYQQALGQGPEFLTYFQNEAQLDKSGLPSDRFFAERPEGSVSTLKIQRTQQEDSAVYLCASRTTGVTYNEQFFGPGTRLTVL.

This clone was found a few times. CDR3: CASKTRTGREQPQHF. In nucleotides, the CDR3 is TGTGCCAGCAAAACCCGAACAGGGCGCGAACAGCCCCAGCATTTT. The chain carries TRBV5-8 and TRBJ1-5; D is possibly TRBD1 (6 bases). V was cut by 6 bases and J by 7 bases, with 20 bases left in between. The CDR3 has 15 amino acids. Germline V gene data show CDR1 as SGHTS and CDR2 as YDEGEE.

The chain uses TRBV5-1 and TRBJ1-2; D gene uncertain. Trimming removed 4 bases at V and 6 bases at J, with 13 bases between. CDR3 length: 13 amino acids. Germline CDR1 SGHRS, CDR2 YFSETQ. The CDR3 protein is CASSPAPADGYTF. As DNA, the CDR3 is TGCGCCAGCAGCCCCGCGCCGGCGGATGGCTACACCTTC.

DNA for the CDR3: TGTGCCTCCAGGGGAGGGTTTAGCAATCAGCCCCAGCATTTT. Amino acids: CASRGGFSNQPQHF. V gene TRBV28 combines with J gene TRBJ1-5, with a tentative D call TRBD1 (6 bases). V lost 11 bases and J lost 0, with 14 bases in between. The CDR3 has 14 residues. Germline CDR1 is MDHEN and CDR2 is SYDVKM. The complete variable domain, with remaining parts taken from reference TRBV28 and TRBJ1-5, reads DVKVTQSSRYLVKRTGEKVFLECVQDMDHENMFWYRQDPGLGLRLIYFSYDVKMKEKGDIPEGYSVSREKKERFSLILESASTNQTSMYLCASRGGFSNQPQHFGDGTRLSIL.

This clone was counted only a few times. The rearrangement uses TRBV27 and TRBJ2-7; D uncertain. The CDR3 loop spans 14 amino acids. The germline V and J ends were trimmed by 3 bases and 2 bases, with 11 bases remaining between them. The germline CDR1 and CDR2 sequences are MNHEY and SMNVEV (reference sequence). The CDR3 reads CASSLIGSAYEQYF. The DNA of the CDR3 is TGTGCCAGCAGTTTGATTGGCTCTGCCTACGAGCAGTACTTC.

The chain is built from TRBV30 and TRBJ2-1; 16 bases fit TRBD2. The CDR3 has 15 residues. Looked up from germline, CDR1 is GTSNPN and CDR2 is SVGIG (reference sequence). V trimming: 5 bases; J trimming: 7 bases; junction bases outside the gene matches: 5. CDR3 in DNA: TGTGCCTGGGGGACTAGCGGGAGGGCTGTGAATGAGCAGTTCTTC. Residues: CAWGTSGRAVNEQFF.